The present entry profiles one T cell receptor (beta chain) with its context. The antigen is undetermined. This specimen comes from a study of post-analysis software for immune sequencing data. Findings and limits, study-wide: Compared against controls, patients with multiple sclerosis displayed significantly lower normalized Chao1 diversity. Five or six TRBV segments were significantly more frequent in patients than in controls. TRBV5-6, TRBV5-1 and TRBV20-1 were among these segments. With F measure, samples from one preparation batch clustered together strongly.

With 5 bases removed from V and 3 bases from J, the gap between germline ends came to 20 bases. The CDR3 length is 18 residues. CDR1 is SEHNR and CDR2 is FQNEAQ in the germline V gene (reference sequence). The TCR beta cDNA libraries contained unique molecular identifiers. Between roughly 1 and 11 million T cells gave rise to some 470,000 cDNA molecules. Each CDR3 protein gets one entry after TCRdb re-called the PCR reads with MiXCR. The table lists approximately 730,000 distinct CDR3 sequences, around 42% of them singletons. This chain uses TRBV7-9 with TRBJ2-6; D might be TRBD2 (6 bases). Source material: blood. The sequence came from a girl aged 10 to 17 with multiple sclerosis. Written as DNA, the CDR3 is TGTGCCAGCAGCCATACGGGACTGCCTAAGGGTGGGGCCAACGTCCTGACTTTC. Protein sequence: CASSHTGLPKGGANVLTF.